One sample yielded the 30 T cell receptor beta chains listed below, sequenced in a study of human T cells and chemical hapten exposure. Each CDR3 protein is one row after TCRdb ran MiXCR on the RACE reads. Among 65,000 to 95,000 distinct CDR3 sequences listed, 10% to 15% were seen once. The time point: patch test 1, 2 weeks after DPC sensitization. Treatment noted: therapeutic diphenylcyclopropenone sensitization with weekly scalp DPC. Sequencing was performed on whole blood, taken in connection with sensitization to the hapten diphenylcyclopropenone (DPC). The receptors here all came from a woman in her fifties or sixties with alopecia areata. Some clones in this sample may be carry-over from other donors' samples.

This clonotype was found a few times. V usage is TRBV12-3 or TRBV12-4 and J usage is TRBJ2-1; D is ambiguous. V was pared by 2 bases and J by 7 bases, with 12 bases between. The CDR3 is 14 amino acids. The CDR3 sequence: CASSLNPSMNEQFF. CDR3 coding DNA: TGTGCCAGCAGTTTAAACCCCTCTATGAATGAGCAGTTCTTC.

Ten or more counts support this clonotype. The chain employs TRBV7-9 and TRBJ1-6; D is ambiguous. The V gene lost 1 base and the J gene lost 9 bases, with 4 bases spanning the gap. CDR3 size: 12 residues. The germline CDR1 and CDR2 sequences are SEHNR and FQNEAQ (reference sequence). The CDR3 DNA reads as TGTGCCAGCAGCTTAGATGGTTCACCCCTCCACTTT. It specifies CASSLDGSPLHF. The entire variable domain, with the rest obtained from reference TRBV7-9 and TRBJ1-6, is as follows: DTGVSQNPRHKITKRGQNVTFRCDPISEHNRLYWYRQTLGQGPEFLTYFQNEAQLEKSRLLSDRFSAERPKGSFSTLEIQRTEQGDSAMYLCASSLDGSPLHFGNGTRLTVT.

This clonotype appeared many times. This rearrangement joins TRBV29-1 to TRBJ2-6; D not certain. Trimming took off 7 bases at V and 4 bases at J, with 11 bases between the two ends. The CDR3 sequence is 13 residues long. Germline V gene sequence: CDR1 SQVTM, CDR2 ANQGSEA. The DNA for the CDR3 is TGCAGCGGAAAGATCGGCGGGGCCAACGTCCTGACTTTC. It specifies CSGKIGGANVLTF.

This clonotype was found many times. The chain employs TRBV10-2 and TRBJ2-7; D unresolved. The germline CDR1 and CDR2 sequences are WSHSY and SAAADI. The V and J ends lost 8 bases and 6 bases respectively, with 20 bases between them. This CDR3 has 14 residues. This chain's CDR3 is CASRTADTTGEQYF. CDR3 DNA sequence: TGCGCCAGCCGGACGGCAGACACCACGGGCGAGCAGTACTTC.

This clonotype was counted at least ten times. The chain links TRBV5-1 to TRBJ2-2; unclear D gene. The CDR3 is 16 amino acids. The germline V gene has CDR1 SGHRS and CDR2 YFSETQ. V was pared by 1 base and J by 1 base, with 11 bases between. The CDR3 bases are TGCGCCAGCAGCTTGTTTACTCCCCGGAACACCGGGGAGCTGTTTTTT. Amino acids: CASSLFTPRNTGELFF.

This clonotype turned up a few times. Here the CDR3 reads CATTGGAFSEQYF. The CDR3 DNA sequence: TGTGCCACCACCGGGGGGGCCTTCTCCGAGCAGTACTTC. The chain couples TRBV6-5 to TRBJ2-7; 8 bases are shared with TRBD2. This CDR3 comprises 13 residues. J gave up 6 bases and V 10 bases, and 11 bases lay outside the gene matches. Looked up from germline, CDR1 is MNHEY and CDR2 is SVGAGI.

This clonotype was detected only a few times. The chain recombines TRBV29-1 with TRBJ2-3; 12 nucleotides match TRBD2. Per the germline V gene, CDR1 is SQVTM and CDR2 is ANQGSEA. The CDR3 runs to 16 residues. J lost 4 bases, V lost 0 bases, and 5 bases had no gene match. CDR3 in DNA: TGCAGCGTTGAAGACAGACTAGCGGGGGTGTCAGATACGCAGTATTTT. Its protein is CSVEDRLAGVSDTQYF.

A few counts support this clonotype. V is TRBV7-9 and J is TRBJ2-1; 9 bases align to TRBD1. V shed 3 bases and J 8 bases; nucleotides not matched to a gene: 14. The CDR3 has 17 residues. Germline CDR1 and CDR2: SEHNR and FQNEAQ (reference sequence). CDR3 sequence reads: CASSFDPGQGASDEQFF. The CDR3 coding sequence is TGTGCCAGCAGCTTCGATCCGGGACAGGGTGCCTCTGATGAGCAGTTCTTC.

This clonotype was seen repeatedly, ten times or more. The V and J genes are TRBV7-9 and TRBJ1-2; 10 bases align to TRBD1. The CDR3 is made up of 16 amino acids. Germline assignment: CDR1 SEHNR and CDR2 FQNEAQ (reference sequence). V dropped 2 bases and J dropped 7; count of bases not matched to a gene: 10. CDR3 sequence (DNA): TGTGCCAGCAGCTTATCCCACGGACAGGGGGATTTTGGCTACACCTTC. As protein: CASSLSHGQGDFGYTF. The variable domain in full, completed from reference TRBV7-9 and TRBJ1-2, reads DTGVSQNPRHKITKRGQNVTFRCDPISEHNRLYWYRQTLGQGPEFLTYFQNEAQLEKSRLLSDRFSAERPKGSFSTLEIQRTEQGDSAMYLCASSLSHGQGDFGYTFGSGTRLTVV.

The V gene is TRBV7-6, the J gene TRBJ2-5, with 10 bases aligning to TRBD2. CDR3 size: 18 residues. V was pared by 5 bases and J by 2 bases, with 14 bases of the junction left unmatched. The V gene's germline CDR1 is SGHVS and CDR2 FNYEAQ. DNA for the CDR3: TGTGCCAGCAGCCCTGGACTAGCGGAGGGCAAGCAACAAGAGACCCAGTACTTC. Protein sequence: CASSPGLAEGKQQETQYF.

There are many counts of this clonotype. V gene TRBV5-6 combines with J gene TRBJ2-2, with D unresolved. Trimming took off 0 bases at V and 0 bases at J, with 3 bases between the two ends. The CDR3 covers 14 residues. The germline CDR1 and CDR2 sequences are SGHDT and YYEEEE. CDR3 DNA: TGTGCCAGCAGCTTGGTGCCGAACACCGGGGAGCTGTTTTTT. As protein: CASSLVPNTGELFF. Full variable domain (missing parts from reference TRBV5-6 and TRBJ2-2): DAGVTQSPTHLIKTRGQQVTLRCSPKSGHDTVSWYQQALGQGPQFIFQYYEEEERQRGNFPDRFSGHQFPNYSSELNVNALLLGDSALYLCASSLVPNTGELFFGEGSRLTVL.

This clonotype appeared a few times. The V gene is TRBV19, the J gene TRBJ1-5, with D possibly being TRBD1 (6 bases). V was clipped by 6 bases and J by 2 bases, with 17 bases between them. This CDR3 comprises 16 residues. Germline values: CDR1 LNHDA, CDR2 SQIVND (reference sequence). CDR3 loop: CASRQGRGSGNQPQHF. CDR3 coding DNA: TGTGCCAGTAGGCAGGGGCGGGGGTCCGGCAATCAGCCCCAGCATTTT.

Ten or more counts support this clonotype. This chain links TRBV6-5 with TRBJ2-1; 10 positions agree with TRBD2. Germline CDR1 is MNHEY and CDR2 is SVGAGI. V trimming: 6 bases; J trimming: 7 bases; junction bases outside the gene matches: 6. The CDR3 runs 14 residues. CDR3 coding DNA: TGTGCCAGCAGCAGCGGGGGGGCGGGTAATGAGCAGTTCTTC. This codes for CASSSGGAGNEQFF.

This clonotype has ten or more counts. The chain employs TRBV29-1 and TRBJ2-5; 7 nucleotides line up with TRBD1. The germline CDR1 and CDR2 sequences are SQVTM and ANQGSEA. V lost 6 bases, J lost 4 bases, and 5 bases stayed unmatched. The CDR3 loop spans 12 amino acids. CDR3: CSVGTVSETQYF. The CDR3 DNA reads TGCAGCGTCGGGACAGTTTCAGAGACCCAGTACTTC.

This clonotype was seen a few times. The chain has TRBV2 and TRBJ1-6; D is unresolved. The CDR3 loop spans 15 amino acids. Trimming cost V 1 base and J 6 bases, with 10 bases left between them. Germline lookup yields CDR1 SNHLY and CDR2 FYNNEI. The CDR3 sequence is CASSEGAGLNSPLHF. CDR3 nucleotide sequence: TGTGCCAGCAGTGAAGGGGCAGGCCTTAATTCACCCCTCCACTTT.

This clonotype was seen at least ten times. CDR3 bases: TGTGCCAGCAGCTTAGGGCCCCTTGGGGGTGCCGAATATAGGAATGAAAAACTGTTTTTT. It translates to CASSLGPLGGAEYRNEKLFF. The chain is built from TRBV7-8 and TRBJ1-4; D perhaps matches TRBD1 (5 bases). V was clipped by 1 base and J by 5 bases, with 26 bases between them. Germline V gene data show CDR1 as SGHVS and CDR2 as FQNEAQ. The CDR3 has 20 residues.

This clonotype has just a few counts. This chain links TRBV18 with TRBJ1-2; a weak D match, TRBD1 (6 bases). The CDR3 consists of 13 residues. V was clipped by 4 bases and J by 4 bases, with 10 bases between them. Germline CDR1 and CDR2: KGHSH and LQKENI. The CDR3 protein is CASSLDRRYGYTF. The CDR3 region has the DNA TGTGCCAGCTCACTCGACAGGCGCTATGGCTACACCTTC.

This clonotype was counted many times. The rearrangement uses TRBV3-1 and TRBJ2-1; TRBD2 matches at 13 bases. This CDR3 has 16 residues. CDR1 is LGHDT and CDR2 is YNNKEL in the germline V gene (reference sequence). The V and J ends lost 6 bases and 7 bases, in that order; junction bases with no gene match: 9. The chain's CDR3 is CASRPTSGGLGNEQFF. Here the CDR3 DNA reads TGTGCCAGCAGGCCGACTAGCGGGGGGCTGGGGAATGAGCAGTTCTTC.

This clonotype turned up a few times. The chain combines TRBV5-6 with TRBJ2-5; 9 bases agree with TRBD1. The CDR3 loop spans 14 amino acids. Losses at the gene ends were 4 bases for V and 1 base for J; bases not matched to a gene: 2. Germline loops: CDR1 SGHDT, CDR2 YYEEEE. The CDR3 is CASSIQGAQETQYF. The CDR3 region has the DNA TGTGCCAGCAGCATACAGGGGGCCCAAGAGACCCAGTACTTC.

This clonotype has more than one count but fewer than ten. The rearrangement uses TRBV10-2 and TRBJ1-1; maybe TRBD1 (6 bases). V was pared by 4 bases and J by 1 base, with 7 bases between. The germline gives CDR1 WSHSY, CDR2 SAAADI. This CDR3 comprises 13 residues. This chain's CDR3 is CASSVGGNTEAFF. CDR3 sequence (DNA): TGCGCCAGCAGTGTAGGGGGGAACACTGAAGCTTTCTTT.

This clonotype was observed many times. The J gene is TRBJ2-5, the V gene TRBV2; D is uncertain. This CDR3 is built from 9 residues. Germline loops: CDR1 SNHLY, CDR2 FYNNEI. Deletions cut 8 bases from V and 5 bases from J, with 3 bases between. The CDR3, as DNA: TGTGCCAGCGGGGAGACCCAGTACTTC. As protein: CASGETQYF.

This sequence joins TRBV7-2 and TRBJ1-1; tentatively, D is TRBD1 (6 bases). V lost 5 bases, J lost 1 base, and 8 bases lay in between. The germline gives CDR1 SGHTA, CDR2 FQGNSA. CDR3 size: 13 residues. The CDR3: CASSMGQNTEAFF. In DNA form, the CDR3 reads TGTGCCAGCAGCATGGGACAGAACACTGAAGCTTTCTTT.

This sequence joins TRBV12-3 or TRBV12-4 and TRBJ1-1; TRBD1 agrees at 8 bases. The CDR3 runs to 14 residues. The V and J ends lost 5 bases and 4 bases, in that order; junction bases with no gene match: 6. The CDR3 nucleotides read TGTGCCAGCAGTCCCGACAGGGGAGTCACTGAAGCTTTCTTT. Protein product: CASSPDRGVTEAFF.

V is TRBV7-9 and J is TRBJ2-7; 10 bases line up with TRBD1. This CDR3 has 15 amino acids. The ends lost 3 bases at V and 9 bases at J; junction bases unmatched: 11. Germline V lookup: CDR1 SEHNR, CDR2 FQNEAQ (reference sequence). CDR3 nucleotide sequence: TGTGCCAGCAGCTTCTTGACGGACAGGGGGGCTGTGCAGTACTTC. It translates to CASSFLTDRGAVQYF.

A word on this clonotype: The conserved phenylalanine or tryptophan normally closing the CDR3 is absent here, so this likely arose from a read error. This chain connects TRBV2 to TRBJ2-2; 7 positions agree with TRBD1. Losses at the gene ends were 6 bases for V and 6 bases for J; bases not matched to a gene: 7. Looked up from germline, CDR1 is SNHLY and CDR2 is FYNNEI. This CDR3 is 14 amino acids long. The CDR3 loop reads CASRTTGAAGELFL. CDR3 DNA sequence: TGTGCCAGCAGGACAACAGGGGCGGCCGGGGAGCTGTTTTTG.

The sample holds many counts of this clonotype. This chain links TRBV20-1 with TRBJ2-3, with 7 bases that match TRBD2. Unmatched junction bases numbered 11, after V lost 5 bases and J lost 0 bases. CDR1 and CDR2 from the germline V gene are DFQATT and SNEGSKA (reference sequence). The CDR3 has 16 residues. DNA of the CDR3: TGCAGTGCTTACCGCTTGGGGGGGGAAAGCACAGATACGCAGTATTTT. This sequence encodes CSAYRLGGESTDTQYF.

V and J are TRBV6-2 or TRBV6-3 and TRBJ2-1; 10 positions agree with TRBD1. The CDR3 contains 17 residues. V dropped 4 bases and J dropped 1; count of bases not matched to a gene: 7. Germline V gene sequence: CDR1 MNHEY, CDR2 SVGEGT. The CDR3 region is CASSSPDRGGSYNEQFF. DNA of the CDR3: TGTGCCAGCAGTTCCCCGGACAGGGGGGGGTCCTACAATGAGCAGTTCTTC.

This rearrangement joins TRBV12-3 or TRBV12-4 to TRBJ1-2; D is uncertain. The CDR3 contains 13 residues. V dropped 5 bases and J dropped 8 bases, with 15 bases sitting between them. This CDR3 is CASSLGISVGYTF. CDR3 nucleotides: TGTGCCAGCAGTCTCGGGATTTCGGTAGGCTACACCTTC.

In its sample, this clonotype was seen many times. The CDR3 DNA sequence: TGCAGCGGACTGTTTGGCAATGAGCAGTTCTTC. It translates to CSGLFGNEQFF. This chain uses TRBV29-1 with TRBJ2-1; D remains unclear. CDR3 length: 11 residues. The ends were cut back, 7 bases at V and 6 bases at J, with 10 bases in the middle. In germline, CDR1 is SQVTM, CDR2 ANQGSEA.

This chain links TRBV6-6 with TRBJ2-2; D not certain. Trimming pared 1 base from V and 3 bases from J, leaving 6 bases between. The length of the CDR3 is 14 residues. In germline, CDR1 is MNHNY, CDR2 SVGAGI (reference sequence). CDR3 nucleotide sequence: TGTGCCAGCAGTTACTTTGGGGACACCGGGGAGCTGTTTTTT. It codes for CASSYFGDTGELFF.